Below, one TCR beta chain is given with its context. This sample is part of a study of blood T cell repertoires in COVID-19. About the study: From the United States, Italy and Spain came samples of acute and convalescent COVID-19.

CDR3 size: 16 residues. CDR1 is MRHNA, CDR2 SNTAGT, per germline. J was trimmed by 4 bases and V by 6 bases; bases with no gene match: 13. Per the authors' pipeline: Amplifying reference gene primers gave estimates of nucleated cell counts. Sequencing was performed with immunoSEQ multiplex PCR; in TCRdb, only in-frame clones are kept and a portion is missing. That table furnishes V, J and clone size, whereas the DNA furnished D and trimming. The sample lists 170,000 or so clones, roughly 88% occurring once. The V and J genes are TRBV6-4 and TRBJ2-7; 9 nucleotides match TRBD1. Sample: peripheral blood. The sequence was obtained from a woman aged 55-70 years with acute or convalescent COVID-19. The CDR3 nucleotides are TGTGCCAGCAGGACCCCCGGGGGACAGGGAGGGTACGAGCAGTACTTC. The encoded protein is CASRTPGGQGGYEQYF.